The sequence of this TCR beta chain was determined in a study of EBV T-cell therapy then PD-1 blockade in nasopharyngeal carcinoma. The ends were cut back, 5 bases at V and 5 bases at J, with 6 bases in the middle. The germline gives CDR1 SEHNR, CDR2 FQNEAQ (reference sequence). CDR3 length equals 12 residues. About this clone itself: The antigen remains unidentified.

The treatment was: AdE1-LMPpoly-expanded autologous EBV-specific T-cell therapy followed by anti-PD-1 nivolumab. The protocol was immunoSEQ multiplex PCR, while the TCRdb copy is restricted to in-frame clones and leaves out a portion. The table has approximately 21,000 clones, 75% to 90% seen once. V and J are TRBV7-9 and TRBJ2-2; D is ambiguous. This sequence was found in a man aged 40-50 years with nasopharyngeal carcinoma. Sequences were derived from CD8+ T cells from blood, sampled at approximately day 60 from a patient whose treatment included autologous EBV-specific T cells and nivolumab. CDR3 nucleotides: TGTGCCAGCAGCCCCGGGACCGGGGAGCTGTTTTTT. This encodes CASSPGTGELFF.